This entry lists 22 T cell receptor beta chains sequenced from one sample in a study of PD-1 blockade in classical Hodgkin lymphoma. Assay used: immunoSEQ multiplex PCR; TCRdb lists only in-frame clones, some missing. The sample carries 15,000 to 20,000 clones, roughly 75% recorded once. Time point meaning: cycle 4 day 1 (C4D1), after 6 weeks of nivolumab. There was relapse after autologous stem cell transplantation in every patient, and there was variation in brentuximab vedotin exposure. Isolation of CD4+ T cells from thawed PBMCs was performed by magnetic negative selection. The starting material was CD4+ T cells from blood, obtained before the fourth cycle of nivolumab. The receptors were sampled from a human donor with classical Hodgkin lymphoma.

This chain joins TRBV6-1 and TRBJ1-1, with a possible D match to TRBD1 (6 bases). CDR1 is MNHNS, CDR2 SASEGT, per germline. V dropped 11 bases and J dropped 1 base, with 20 bases sitting between them. CDR3 length equals 15 residues. Written as DNA, the CDR3 is TGTGCCCTCCAGTGGGGGACAAACCCGAACACTGAAGCTTTCTTT. This sequence encodes CALQWGTNPNTEAFF.

The CDR3 coding sequence is TGTGCCAGGTGGGAGTGTTTGGAGATCCCCTACGAGCAGTACTTC. It encodes CARWECLEIPYEQYF. The chain recombines TRBV21-1 with TRBJ2-7; the tabulated D call, TRBD2, remains unverified against the DNA. TRBV21-1 is assigned pseudogene status. This CDR3 is 15 amino acids long.

The sample holds a few counts of this clone. The J gene is TRBJ1-4, the V gene TRBV7-2, with D uncertain. CDR3 length: 14 residues. CDR1 is SGHTA, CDR2 FQGNSA, per germline. Trimming stripped 5 bases from V and 7 bases from J, with 14 bases between. In DNA form, the CDR3 reads TGTGCCAGCAGCCATGGAGGCCTAAGTGAAAAACTGTTTTTT. This sequence encodes CASSHGGLSEKLFF.

The V and J genes are TRBV19 and TRBJ1-5; 7 nucleotides match TRBD1. V lost 2 bases to trimming and J lost 8 bases; unmatched junction nucleotides: 6. CDR1 is LNHDA, CDR2 SQIVND, per germline (reference sequence). The CDR3 extends over 14 amino acids. The CDR3 here is CASSITQGVKPQHF. DNA of the CDR3: TGTGCCAGTAGTATAACCCAGGGGGTGAAGCCCCAGCATTTT.

The CDR3 DNA reads as TGTGCCAGCAGCTTGGACCCCGGCGGGGCTGAAGCTTTCTTT. It specifies CASSLDPGGAEAFF. This chain joins TRBV5-6 and TRBJ1-1; no clear D gene. Germline assignment: CDR1 SGHDT and CDR2 YYEEEE. Trimming cost V 0 bases and J 6 bases, with 12 bases left between them. The CDR3 length is 14 residues.

The chain joins TRBV2 to TRBJ2-3, with TRBD1 identical over 9 bases. The CDR3 consists of 15 residues. Germline CDR1 is SNHLY and CDR2 is FYNNEI. Trimming took 7 bases from V and 12 from J; bases not matched to a gene: 17. In DNA, the CDR3 is TGTGCCAGCATTCCCGGGACAGGGAACACCCTCAACCAGTATTTT. This encodes CASIPGTGNTLNQYF.

The CDR3 region is CSAEGGRYKNIQYF. Here the CDR3 DNA reads TGCAGCGCCGAGGGGGGCAGGTACAAAAACATTCAGTACTTC. This sequence joins TRBV29-1 and TRBJ2-4; D may be TRBD1 or TRBD2 (6 bases each). Trimming removed 7 bases from V and 3 bases from J, with 16 bases in between. Germline CDR1 and CDR2: SQVTM and ANQGSEA. The CDR3 is 14 residues long.

The table lists this clone with a count of one. The chain employs TRBV7-2 and TRBJ2-6; the D is unclear. The CDR3 is 16 amino acids. Per the germline V gene, CDR1 is SGHTA and CDR2 is FQGNSA. Trimming left V 6 bases short and J 1 base short, with 13 bases between. CDR3 sequence: CASSTKGVSGANVLTF. The CDR3 DNA sequence: TGTGCCAGCAGTACAAAGGGCGTTTCTGGGGCCAACGTCCTGACTTTC.

The V call is TRBV7-2, the J call TRBJ2-5; D is possibly TRBD2 (6 bases). The CDR3 runs to 13 residues. Trimming took 4 bases from V and 3 from J, leaving 9 bases between them. Germline assignment: CDR1 SGHTA and CDR2 FQGNSA. The CDR3 sequence is CASSYGLKETQYF. Written as DNA, the CDR3 is TGTGCCAGCAGCTATGGACTAAAAGAGACCCAGTACTTC. The full variable domain, rest sourced from reference TRBV7-2 and TRBJ2-5, is GAGVSQSPSNKVTEKGKDVELRCDPISGHTALYWYRQSLGQGLEFLIYFQGNSAPDKSGLPSDRFSAERTGGSVSTLTIQRTQQEDSAVYLCASSYGLKETQYFGPGTRLLVL.

V gene TRBV19 combines with J gene TRBJ1-2; D not resolved. The CDR3 sequence is 13 residues long. Germline CDR1 LNHDA, CDR2 SQIVND (reference sequence). The V gene lost 7 bases and the J gene lost 4 bases, with 13 bases spanning the gap. The chain's CDR3 is CASKNRQFYGYTF. The DNA for the CDR3 is TGTGCCAGTAAGAACAGACAATTCTATGGCTACACCTTC.

The gene calls are TRBV29-1 and TRBJ2-7, with D perhaps matching TRBD1 (6 bases). CDR1 SQVTM and CDR2 ANQGSEA come from the germline V gene. This CDR3 comprises 11 residues. Trimming removed 6 bases from V and 5 bases from J, with 11 bases in between. In nucleotides, the CDR3 is TGCAGCGTCCAGAGGGGGAACGAGCAGTACTTC. It encodes CSVQRGNEQYF.

V is TRBV29-1 and J is TRBJ2-5, with no clear D. The length of the CDR3 is 13 residues. Trimming left V 4 bases short and J 1 base short, with 10 bases between. CDR1 SQVTM and CDR2 ANQGSEA come from the germline V gene. CDR3 amino acids: CSVVEIAQETQYF. The CDR3 DNA follows: TGCAGCGTTGTCGAGATCGCCCAAGAGACCCAGTACTTC.

This clone came up a few times. The genes are TRBV2 and TRBJ1-1; D call uncertain. From germline, CDR1 is SNHLY and CDR2 FYNNEI. Between the trimmed V and J ends, which lost 5 bases and 2 bases, there was a span of 9 bases. The CDR3 runs to 13 residues. CDR3 in DNA: TGTGCCAGCAGTTCCGCCCATAACACTGAAGCTTTCTTT. It codes for CASSSAHNTEAFF. The whole variable domain, filled in from reference TRBV2 and TRBJ1-1, reads EPEVTQTPSHQVTQMGQEVILRCVPISNHLYFYWYRQILGQKVEFLVSFYNNEISEKSEIFDDQFSVERPDGSNFTLKIRSTKLEDSAMYFCASSSAHNTEAFFGQGTRLTVV.

This clone was seen only once. The chain employs TRBV6-1 and TRBJ1-6, with 7 bases fitting TRBD1. Germline CDR1 is MNHNS and CDR2 is SASEGT. This CDR3 has 14 residues. V lost 6 bases, J lost 6 bases, and 5 bases stayed unmatched. The CDR3 is CASRKGDSNSPLHF. CDR3 bases: TGTGCCAGCAGAAAGGGGGACAGTAATTCACCCCTCCACTTT.

The V call is TRBV4-1, the J call TRBJ2-6; D may be TRBD1 or TRBD2 (7 bases each). V lost 3 bases and J lost 0, with 12 bases in between. CDR1 and CDR2 (germline): MGHRA, YSYEKL. The CDR3 has 17 amino acids. CDR3 DNA sequence: TGCGCCAGCAGCCAGGGAGGGACAGCCTCTGGGGCCAACGTCCTGACTTTC. This gives the protein CASSQGGTASGANVLTF.

V gene TRBV9 combines with J gene TRBJ2-3; 10 bases line up with TRBD2. The CDR3 has 14 residues. Unmatched junction bases numbered 2, after V lost 3 bases and J lost 4 bases. Germline-derived CDR1 and CDR2 are SGDLS and YYNGEE. CDR3 sequence reads: CASSGSGGADTQYF. The CDR3 DNA sequence: TGTGCCAGCAGCGGCAGCGGGGGGGCAGATACGCAGTATTTT.

The genes are TRBV4-1 and TRBJ2-1; tentative D call: TRBD2 (5 bases). Trimming cost V 7 bases and J 0 bases, with 16 bases left between them. This CDR3 has 16 amino acids. CDR1 MGHRA and CDR2 YSYEKL come from the germline V gene. CDR3: CASTPPGESSYNEQFF. For the CDR3, the DNA is TGCGCCAGCACCCCTCCCGGGGAAAGCTCCTACAATGAGCAGTTCTTC.

The chain couples TRBV6-1 to TRBJ1-5, with D unresolved. The CDR3 contains 16 residues. Germline CDR1 and CDR2: MNHNS and SASEGT. V lost 4 bases, J lost 3 bases, and 16 bases lay in between. Here the CDR3 reads CASSVFSGQANQPQHF. DNA for the CDR3: TGTGCCAGCAGTGTTTTCTCCGGGCAAGCCAATCAGCCCCAGCATTTT.

The chain employs TRBV6-1 and TRBJ1-4; the match to TRBD1 covers 7 bases. Trimming removed 6 bases from V and 5 bases from J; junction bases left unmatched: 6. Germline loops: CDR1 MNHNS, CDR2 SASEGT. The CDR3 extends over 14 amino acids. The CDR3: CASSEGTDNEKLFF. The CDR3 DNA reads as TGTGCCAGCAGCGAGGGGACAGACAATGAAAAACTGTTTTTT.

The count of this clone is one. V is TRBV5-4 and J is TRBJ1-4; TRBD1 agrees at 8 bases. The CDR3 contains 15 residues. V dropped 4 bases and J dropped 7; count of bases not matched to a gene: 9. Germline V lookup: CDR1 SGHNT, CDR2 YYREEE (reference sequence). The CDR3 coding sequence is TGTGCCAGCAGCGGGGGGGACAGGTTAGGTGAAAAACTGTTTTTT. It yields the protein CASSGGDRLGEKLFF.

The chain joins TRBV18 to TRBJ1-1, with D perhaps TRBD1 (6 bases). V dropped 1 base and J dropped 1 base, with 13 bases sitting between them. The CDR3 extends over 16 amino acids. Germline V gene sequence: CDR1 KGHSH, CDR2 LQKENI. In DNA, the CDR3 is TGTGCCAGCTCACCACGTCCAGGGGTGGGGAACACTGAAGCTTTCTTT. It translates to CASSPRPGVGNTEAFF.

This clone has only one observation. The chain recombines TRBV4-1 with TRBJ2-3; 10 nucleotides match TRBD2. CDR3 length equals 15 residues. Per germline, CDR1 MGHRA and CDR2 YSYEKL. V trimming: 0 bases; J trimming: 9 bases; junction bases outside the gene matches: 6. CDR3 nucleotide sequence: TGCGCCAGCAGCCAAGATATTCTGACTAGCGGGACGCAGTATTTT. It translates to CASSQDILTSGTQYF.